These 24 T cell receptor beta chains were sequenced from one sample in a study of regulatory T cells in long-lasting Graves disease. Time point: newly diagnosed GD, antithyroid drugs for less than 3 months. PBMC-extracted RNA yielded the TCR library. Through Arm-PCR of CDR3 regions and iRepertoire HTBI primers, TCR beta libraries were built. One entry per CDR3 protein results from TCRdb running MiXCR on the multiplex PCR reads. Here the sample spans 550,000 or so distinct CDR3 sequences, 12% being singletons. These data also formed part of another study, on T cells in Graves' hyperthyroidism and ophthalmopathy.

The source was peripheral blood mononuclear cells (PBMCs), collected at new diagnosis, from a patient treated with antithyroid drugs. These receptors all stem from a woman aged 25 to 45 with Graves disease.

This clonotype appeared many times. This chain links TRBV29-1 with TRBJ2-5; the match to TRBD2 covers 9 bases. The CDR3 extends over 15 amino acids. Looked up from germline, CDR1 is SQVTM and CDR2 is ANQGSEA. V was clipped by 4 bases and J by 2 bases; unmatched bases: 8. In nucleotides, the CDR3 is TGCAGCGTTGCTCTGACTAGCGGTCAGCAAGAGACCCAGTACTTC. Protein product: CSVALTSGQQETQYF.

This clonotype was found many times. The V gene is TRBV28, the J gene TRBJ2-1, with TRBD2 matching 8 bases. CDR1 is MDHEN and CDR2 is SYDVKM in the germline V gene. V lost 6 bases, J lost 4 bases, and 8 bases stayed unmatched. CDR3 size: 15 residues. The CDR3 spells CASSGSGGFYNEQFF. Here the CDR3 DNA reads TGTGCCAGCAGCGGGAGCGGGGGATTTTACAATGAGCAGTTCTTC.

This clonotype was seen at least ten times. This chain joins TRBV29-1 and TRBJ2-3, with D possibly matching TRBD2 (6 bases). The germline gives CDR1 SQVTM, CDR2 ANQGSEA. The CDR3 runs to 14 residues. Trimming shortened V by 4 bases and J by 2 bases, and 13 bases separated the two germline ends. CDR3 in amino acids: CSVGKGGTTDTQYF. The CDR3 DNA follows: TGCAGCGTTGGAAAGGGCGGGACCACAGATACGCAGTATTTT.

This clonotype was seen many times. This chain uses TRBV28 with TRBJ2-7; D is unresolved. The CDR3 runs to 13 residues. Germline V gives CDR1 MDHEN, CDR2 SYDVKM. V was pared by 3 bases and J by 6 bases, with 12 bases between. The chain's CDR3 is CASSFSQATEQYF. The CDR3 DNA sequence: TGTGCCAGCAGTTTTTCCCAAGCAACCGAGCAGTACTTC. The full variable domain, rest sourced from reference TRBV28 and TRBJ2-7, is DVKVTQSSRYLVKRTGEKVFLECVQDMDHENMFWYRQDPGLGLRLIYFSYDVKMKEKGDIPEGYSVSREKKERFSLILESASTNQTSMYLCASSFSQATEQYFGPGTRLTVT.

The chain is built from TRBV5-1 and TRBJ2-1; 7 bases agree with TRBD1. There are 14 residues in the CDR3. V was pared by 4 bases and J by 6 bases, with 7 bases of the junction left unmatched. The germline V gene encodes CDR1 SGHRS and CDR2 YFSETQ. The CDR3: CASSPGQTANEQFF. The DNA of the CDR3 is TGCGCCAGCAGCCCGGGACAGACAGCCAATGAGCAGTTCTTC.

This clonotype was detected ten times or more. The chain joins TRBV7-9 to TRBJ2-2; no clear D. Trimming pared 8 bases from V and 7 bases from J, leaving 14 bases between. The CDR3 runs to 13 residues. The V gene's germline CDR1 is SEHNR and CDR2 FQNEAQ (reference sequence). The CDR3 DNA sequence: TGTGCCAGCGGGGAACGGCGTGACGGGGAGCTGTTTTTT. It encodes CASGERRDGELFF.

This clonotype was observed many times. The rearrangement joins TRBV30 to TRBJ2-5; perhaps D is TRBD1 or TRBD2 (5 bases each). The CDR3 has 13 amino acids. Germline CDR1 reads GTSNPN; CDR2 reads SVGIG (reference sequence). The V end was cut by 0 bases, the J end by 5 bases, with 10 bases between. The CDR3 DNA reads as TGTGCCTGGAGTGTTAAGGGGACGGAGACCCAGTACTTC. This translates into CAWSVKGTETQYF.

This clonotype was detected many times. The V gene is TRBV2, the J gene TRBJ1-6, with TRBD1 identical over 9 bases. CDR3 length: 16 amino acids. CDR1 and CDR2 (germline): SNHLY, FYNNEI. The V and J ends lost 6 bases and 8 bases, in that order; junction bases with no gene match: 11. In DNA form, the CDR3 reads TGTGCCAGCAGCGCCCTAGGGGGACAGGGTTATTCACCCCTCCACTTT. Translating it yields CASSALGGQGYSPLHF. Full variable domain (outside the CDR3, taken from reference TRBV2 and TRBJ1-6): EPEVTQTPSHQVTQMGQEVILRCVPISNHLYFYWYRQILGQKVEFLVSFYNNEISEKSEIFDDQFSVERPDGSNFTLKIRSTKLEDSAMYFCASSALGGQGYSPLHFGNGTRLTVT.

The rearrangement links TRBV6-1 to TRBJ2-6, with TRBD2 matching over 9 bases. Germline V gene lookup returns CDR1 MNHNS and CDR2 SASEGT. The CDR3 extends over 17 amino acids. Trimming took 5 bases from V and 0 from J; bases not matched to a gene: 5. The CDR3 coding sequence is TGTGCCAGCAGTCCTAGCGGGATAACCTCTGGGGCCAACGTCCTGACTTTC. This encodes CASSPSGITSGANVLTF.

Notes on this clonotype: A much larger clone differs by one base, so this may be a read error. The chain is built from TRBV7-2 and TRBJ1-2; D is ambiguous. V was clipped by 4 bases and J by 4 bases, with 7 bases between them. CDR1 SGHTA and CDR2 FQGNSA come from the germline V gene. This CDR3 has 12 amino acids. Written as DNA, the CDR3 is TGTGCCAGCAGCTCGCCAGCCTATGGCTACACCTTC. Its protein is CASSSPAYGYTF.

The chain employs TRBV5-5 and TRBJ2-7; D is unresolved. Trimming took off 0 bases at V and 1 base at J, with 11 bases between the two ends. The germline gives CDR1 SGHKS, CDR2 YYEKEE (reference sequence). CDR3 length: 15 amino acids. DNA for the CDR3: TGTGCCAGCAGCTTGGGGGGTAGCTTTTCCTACGAGCAGTACTTC. Translated, it gives CASSLGGSFSYEQYF.

This clonotype was seen a few times. This chain uses TRBV4-1 with TRBJ2-7, with 12 bases lining up with TRBD2. V lost 1 base to trimming and J lost 0 bases; unmatched junction nucleotides: 7. The CDR3 loop spans 18 amino acids. In germline, CDR1 is MGHRA, CDR2 YSYEKL. CDR3 in DNA: TGCGCCAGCAGCCAAGGCCTGCCGGGACTAGCGGGCTCCTACGAGCAGTACTTC. This encodes CASSQGLPGLAGSYEQYF.

There are a few counts of this clonotype. The conserved closing phenylalanine or tryptophan is absent in this CDR3, likely reflecting a read error. The chain joins TRBV11-1 to TRBJ1-1; the D gene is possibly TRBD1 (5 bases). Germline-derived CDR1 and CDR2 are SGHAT and FQDESV (reference sequence). The CDR3 runs 17 residues. The V end lost 4 bases, the J end lost 5 bases, and 23 bases lay between the germline ends. This chain's CDR3 is CASSSTGVEVVETEAFS. The CDR3 nucleotides read TGTGCCAGCAGCTCCACGGGGGTCGAGGTGGTTGAGACTGAAGCTTTCTCT.

The chain recombines TRBV5-1 with TRBJ2-2; D remains ambiguous. Germline V CDR1 and CDR2: SGHRS, YFSETQ. The V end lost 3 bases, the J end lost 4 bases, and 10 bases lay between the germline ends. The CDR3 spans 14 residues. The DNA of the CDR3 is TGCGCCAGCAGCTCTATCCCTCCCACCGGGGAGCTGTTTTTT. It codes for CASSSIPPTGELFF.

This clonotype was seen at least ten times. The chain links TRBV11-2 to TRBJ1-1; no firm D call. Germline V gene sequence: CDR1 SGHAT, CDR2 FQNNGV. CDR3 size: 14 residues. V lost 2 bases to trimming and J lost 5 bases, with 12 bases between them. CDR3: CASSLHHLGTEAFF. CDR3 bases: TGTGCCAGCAGCTTACATCATCTGGGGACTGAAGCTTTCTTT.

This clonotype came up many times. The gene calls are TRBV24-1 and TRBJ2-1; TRBD2 might be the D (6 bases). The V gene lost 3 bases and the J gene lost 7 bases, with 18 bases spanning the gap. The CDR3 is 16 amino acids. The germline CDR1 and CDR2 sequences are KGHDR and SFDVKD. This CDR3 is CATSDASSGPNNEQFF. Here the CDR3 DNA reads TGTGCCACCAGTGATGCCTCAAGCGGGCCGAATAATGAGCAGTTCTTC.

This clonotype showed up many times. This sequence joins TRBV12-3 or TRBV12-4 and TRBJ1-1, with a tentative D call TRBD1 (5 bases). This CDR3 spans 12 amino acids. V gave up 8 bases and J gave up 10 bases, with 17 bases separating them. The CDR3 DNA reads as TGTGCCAGCGTATTAACCGGGACCAGAGCTTTCTTT. It encodes CASVLTGTRAFF.

The chain carries TRBV9 and TRBJ2-5, with no clear D. Trimming cost V 3 bases and J 1 base, with 10 bases left between them. The CDR3 runs 14 residues. Per germline, CDR1 SGDLS and CDR2 YYNGEE. The CDR3 loop is CASSAASFQETQYF. The DNA of the CDR3 is TGTGCCAGCAGCGCCGCTTCTTTCCAAGAGACCCAGTACTTC.

The chain combines TRBV12-3 or TRBV12-4 with TRBJ1-5; D possibly corresponds to TRBD1 (6 bases). This CDR3 is built from 14 residues. V was pared by 6 bases and J by 4 bases, with 13 bases between. CDR3 sequence: CASSRDRTNQPQHF. The CDR3 nucleotides are TGTGCCAGCAGCCGCGACAGGACGAATCAGCCCCAGCATTTT.

This clonotype was counted only a few times. The genes are TRBV5-6 and TRBJ2-4; possibly TRBD2 for D (6 bases). From germline, CDR1 is SGHDT and CDR2 YYEEEE. Trimming pared 4 bases from V and 1 base from J, leaving 24 bases between. This CDR3 has 19 residues. CDR3 coding DNA: TGTGCCAGCAGCCCCAGGGACTTAGGATCGTGGAGGGCCAAAAACATTCAGTACTTC. It encodes CASSPRDLGSWRAKNIQYF.

A few counts support this clonotype. V and J are TRBV28 and TRBJ1-5; 7 bases fit TRBD1. Germline V gene sequence: CDR1 MDHEN, CDR2 SYDVKM. Trimming at V came to 5 bases and at J to 6 bases, leaving 10 bases not matched to a gene. The CDR3 has 15 amino acids. The CDR3 nucleotides are TGTGCCAGCAGTAGACAGGGCCCGGAGGGTCAGCCCCAGCATTTT. Protein product: CASSRQGPEGQPQHF.

There are a few counts of this clonotype. The chain employs TRBV29-1 and TRBJ1-5; maybe TRBD1 (5 bases). The germline gives CDR1 SQVTM, CDR2 ANQGSEA. The CDR3 totals 11 residues. The ends were cut back, 6 bases at V and 5 bases at J, with 8 bases in the middle. Written as DNA, the CDR3 is TGCAGCGTGGGAGGGGATCAGCCCCAGCATTTT. Protein: CSVGGDQPQHF.

In this sample, this clonotype turned up many times. The chain links TRBV11-3 to TRBJ2-1, with 11 bases fitting TRBD2. There are 16 residues in the CDR3. Looked up from germline, CDR1 is SGHNT and CDR2 is YENEEA. V shed 4 bases and J 6 bases; nucleotides not matched to a gene: 8. The CDR3: CASSSTGLAGRNEQFF. As DNA, the CDR3 is TGTGCCAGCAGCTCCACCGGACTAGCGGGTCGCAATGAGCAGTTCTTC. Full variable domain (rest looked up from reference TRBV11-3 and TRBJ2-1): EAGVVQSPRYKIIEKKQPVAFWCNPISGHNTLYWYLQNLGQGPELLIRYENEEAVDDSQLPKDRFSAERLKGVDSTLKIQPAELGDSAVYLCASSSTGLAGRNEQFFGPGTRLTVL.

This clonotype showed up just a few times. The chain couples TRBV13 to TRBJ2-2; unclear D gene. V was cut by 2 bases and J by 6 bases, with 10 bases left in between. Germline-derived CDR1 and CDR2 are PRHDT and FYEKMQ (reference sequence). The CDR3 contains 14 residues. CDR3 region: CASSLRNLAGELFF. CDR3 DNA: TGTGCCAGCAGCTTAAGAAATCTCGCCGGGGAGCTGTTTTTT.